This TCR beta chain comes out of a study of CD8+ T cells in alopecia areata. Described treatment: oral pan-JAK inhibitor, 5-10 mg twice daily. Germline lookup yields CDR1 SEHNR and CDR2 FQNEAQ (reference sequence). Trimming left V 5 bases short and J 4 bases short, with 15 bases between. This CDR3 is 14 amino acids long. Following extraction, RNA underwent reverse transcription to cDNA, which served as the sequencing template. Assay used: immunoSEQ multiplex PCR; TCRdb lists only in-frame clones, some missing. The data show about 140,000 clones, with more than 85% seen just once and about 12% held by the top ten.

Source: CD8+ T cells sorted from blood, taken at week 4, from a patient treated with tofacitinib. This TCR was sampled from a human donor with alopecia areata. The chain employs TRBV7-9 and TRBJ2-7; tentative D call: TRBD1 (5 bases). The CDR3, as DNA: TGTGCCAGCAGCCCCCGCAGGGATCGGTACGAGCAGTACTTC. It is translated as CASSPRRDRYEQYF.